This T cell receptor (beta chain) appears in the sequencing data of a study of T cells in Graves' hyperthyroidism and ophthalmopathy. General study results and limits: Most clonotypes expanded in the thyroid (above 0.001) were also present in blood. A model using 13 V-J features told ophthalmopathy apart from stable hyperthyroidism.

In this sample, this clonotype turned up a few times. Its antigen is unidentified. RNA transcripts gave rise to amplified TCR beta CDR3 regions. Primed by the HTBI set, a first-round RT-PCR was run on the TCR CDR3. Each CDR3 protein gets one entry after TCRdb re-called the multiplex PCR reads with MiXCR. The sample records under 450,000 distinct CDR3 sequences, approximately 15% being singletons. The V end lost 5 bases, the J end lost 4 bases, and 15 bases lay between the germline ends. Germline CDR1 is SEHNR and CDR2 is FQNEAQ (reference sequence). The CDR3 runs to 15 residues. The V call is TRBV7-9, the J call TRBJ2-1, with D unclear. Source material: blood. The TCR was taken from a woman under 30 with Graves' hyperthyroidism. CDR3 amino acids: CASSPPVSWYNEQFF. The CDR3 bases are TGTGCCAGCAGCCCCCCCGTTAGTTGGTACAATGAGCAGTTCTTC.